These T cell receptor beta chains were read from a single sample in a study of T cells expressing NK-cell markers. TCRdb re-called the 5' RACE reads and catalogs CDR3 proteins one per entry, DNA excluded. This table lists about 2,000 distinct CDR3 sequences. Specimen: blood T cells: a sorted CD56 or NKG2C T cell subset, CD4+ or CD8+ T cells, or bulk PBMC T cells (not recorded which). The receptors originated from a woman aged 18-29 years in good health. CDR3s include the opening cysteine and the closing phenylalanine or tryptophan. Not every row has a clone size; where given, it reads once, few, many or a size class.

v_call	clone_size	j_call	cdr3_aa
TRBV20-1	medium-sized	TRBJ2-1	CSASSGGEYNEQFF
TRBV25-1	medium-sized	TRBJ1-6	CASSLQSLLDSPLHF
TRBV4-3	medium-sized	TRBJ1-1	CASSQTLDRGGTEAFF
TRBV10-1	NA	TRBJ2-7	CASRTNSYEQYF
TRBV7-9	NA	TRBJ1-2	CASSSPATGRPNYGYTF
TRBV5-5	NA	TRBJ2-5	CASSWVTGPGETQYF
TRBV4-1	NA	TRBJ1-1	CASSDGIGDNTEAFF
TRBV6-5	NA	TRBJ2-3	CASSYSDGGPDTQYF
TRBV20-1	NA	TRBJ2-7	CSAPRLAGGREQYF
TRBV6-4	NA	TRBJ2-1	CASSVQGGSYNEQFF
TRBV27	NA	TRBJ1-1	CASKTGGDGSAEAFF
TRBV6-5	NA	TRBJ2-5	CASSYPGETQYF
TRBV9	NA	TRBJ2-7	CASSVGESSYEQYF
TRBV20-1	medium-sized	TRBJ2-1	CSAPPYTVNEQFF
TRBV3-1	large	TRBJ2-6	CASSQGTGGANVLTF
TRBV6-4	NA	TRBJ2-3	CASSDGTHDTQYF
TRBV7-6	NA	TRBJ2-1	CASSLALLAGGQYNEQFF
TRBV2	NA	TRBJ1-4	CASQGLSSTNEKLFF
TRBV6-2/TRBV6-3	NA	TRBJ2-1	CASQPGLDSSEQFF
TRBV20-1	medium-sized	TRBJ1-1	CSARDPGRETEAFF
TRBV12-3/TRBV12-4	medium-sized	TRBJ2-1	CASNLGGSHNEQFF
TRBV5-1	NA	TRBJ2-5	CASSWTGFQETQYF
TRBV7-9	NA	TRBJ2-1	CASSPGPRRYEQFF
TRBV5-6	medium-sized	TRBJ2-7	CASSLGLTYEQYF
TRBV6-2/TRBV6-3	medium-sized	TRBJ2-3	CASSPTDTDTQYF
TRBV5-1	medium-sized	TRBJ2-3	CASSLGQRTDTQYF
TRBV6-4	NA	TRBJ2-2	CASSDSSSNTGELFF
TRBV6-4	NA	TRBJ2-7	CASRTSGYEQYF
TRBV27	medium-sized	TRBJ2-3	CASSLLPGQGADTQYF
TRBV7-9	NA	TRBJ1-1	CASSFQGTGMNTEAFF
TRBV20-1	NA	TRBJ1-1	CSASWQREAFF
TRBV21-1	NA	TRBJ2-3	CASSKRTSGSTDTQYF
TRBV6-2/TRBV6-3	NA	TRBJ2-1	CASSVALERNEQFF
TRBV3-1	NA	TRBJ2-6	CASSQPADGANVLTF
TRBV6-2/TRBV6-3	medium-sized	TRBJ2-7	CASSYSSDSYEQYF
TRBV4-3	NA	TRBJ2-5	CASSQDRTGQETQYF
TRBV27	NA	TRBJ1-2	CASSLTGDYGYTF
TRBV29-1	NA	TRBJ1-1	CSVEGGGYGTEAFF
TRBV10-3	NA	TRBJ1-1	CAIRKPENTEAFF
TRBV20-1	large	TRBJ2-1	CSALTGQEYNEQFF
TRBV7-2	NA	TRBJ1-6	CASSQTGTGNSPLHF
TRBV6-4	medium-sized	TRBJ1-6	CASSEGADNSPLHF
TRBV7-8	NA	TRBJ1-1	CASSLAQLNTEAFF
TRBV6-1	NA	TRBJ2-1	CASSELGGSYNEQFF
TRBV5-4	NA	TRBJ2-2	CASSYDTGELFF
TRBV27	NA	TRBJ2-3	CASSLTSGSTDTQYF
TRBV14	NA	TRBJ2-3	CASSQAGRQLPQYF
TRBV7-3	NA	TRBJ2-2	CASSYGPNTGELFF
TRBV4-2	NA	TRBJ2-3	CASSQDAAPTDTQYF
TRBV20-1	NA	TRBJ1-6	CSAAGQGDHSPLHF
TRBV15	NA	TRBJ2-1	CATRGLADYNEQFF